This paragraph covers one T cell receptor (beta chain) sequence. Its antigen is undetermined. The CDR3 contains 12 residues. Trimming stripped 0 bases from V and 17 bases from J, with 12 bases between. Per germline, CDR1 SGHDT and CDR2 YYEEEE. The sample belongs to a study of graft-versus-host responses after intestinal transplantation. Study-level information: The study gave all recipients anti-thymocyte globulin induction, then tacrolimus and steroids for approximately 3 years. Regarding the study as a whole: The marrow of recipients harbored GvH clones, and ileum or blood showed some of them first. Peak circulating GvH clone levels tracked with early post-transplant HvG declines. High graft-versus-host to host-versus-graft T cell clonal ratios marked allografts of patients with graft-donor macrochimerism.

Clones were sequenced by immunoSEQ multiplex PCR, and TCRdb holds only the in-frame ones, with some missing. The sample holds tens of thousands of clones, around 89% seen once. The TCR comes from a human donor who was the organ donor for an intestinal transplant. The material sequenced was unstimulated CD8+ T cells sorted from spleen or lymph node cells, taken before transplant. The chain employs TRBV5-6 and TRBJ1-6; unclear D gene. As DNA, the CDR3 is TGTGCCAGCAGCTTGGGCATAGGAGATATCCACTTT. This sequence encodes CASSLGIGDIHF.